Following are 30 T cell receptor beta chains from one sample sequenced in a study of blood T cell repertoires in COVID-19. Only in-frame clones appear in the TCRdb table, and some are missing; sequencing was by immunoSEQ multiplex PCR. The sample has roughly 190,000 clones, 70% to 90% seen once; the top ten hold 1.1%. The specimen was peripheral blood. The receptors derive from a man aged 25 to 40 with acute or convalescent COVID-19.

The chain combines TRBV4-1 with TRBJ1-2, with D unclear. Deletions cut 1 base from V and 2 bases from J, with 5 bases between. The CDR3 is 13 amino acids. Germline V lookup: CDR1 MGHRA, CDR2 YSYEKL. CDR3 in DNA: TGCGCCAGCAGCCAAGTTTCGAACTATGGCTACACCTTC. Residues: CASSQVSNYGYTF.

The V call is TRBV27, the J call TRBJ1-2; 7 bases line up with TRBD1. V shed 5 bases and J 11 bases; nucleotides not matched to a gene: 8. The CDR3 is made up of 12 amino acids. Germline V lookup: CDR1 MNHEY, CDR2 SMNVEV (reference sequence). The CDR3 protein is CASSGTGAWYTF. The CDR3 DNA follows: TGTGCCAGCAGTGGCACAGGGGCTTGGTACACCTTC.

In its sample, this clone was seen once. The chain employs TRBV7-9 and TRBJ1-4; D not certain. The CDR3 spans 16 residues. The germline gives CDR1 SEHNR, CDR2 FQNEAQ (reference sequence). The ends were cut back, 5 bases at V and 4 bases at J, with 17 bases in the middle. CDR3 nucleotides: TGTGCCAGCAGCCCCCCCCGTGGGCAACTTAATGAAAAACTGTTTTTT. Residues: CASSPPRGQLNEKLFF. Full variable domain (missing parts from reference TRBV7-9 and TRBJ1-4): DTGVSQNPRHKITKRGQNVTFRCDPISEHNRLYWYRQTLGQGPEFLTYFQNEAQLEKSRLLSDRFSAERPKGSFSTLEIQRTEQGDSAMYLCASSPPRGQLNEKLFFGSGTQLSVL.

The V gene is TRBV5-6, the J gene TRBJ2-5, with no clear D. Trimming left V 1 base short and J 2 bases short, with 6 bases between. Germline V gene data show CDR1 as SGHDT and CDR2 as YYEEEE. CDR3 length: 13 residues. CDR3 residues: CASSLYGQETQYF. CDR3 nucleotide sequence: TGTGCCAGCAGCTTGTACGGTCAAGAGACCCAGTACTTC.

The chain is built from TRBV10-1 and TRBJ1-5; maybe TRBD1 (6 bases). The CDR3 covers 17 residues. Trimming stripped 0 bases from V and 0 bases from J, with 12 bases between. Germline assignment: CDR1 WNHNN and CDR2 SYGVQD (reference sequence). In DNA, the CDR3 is TGCGCCAGCAGTGAGTCGGGCCAGGGGTATAGCAATCAGCCCCAGCATTTT. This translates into CASSESGQGYSNQPQHF.

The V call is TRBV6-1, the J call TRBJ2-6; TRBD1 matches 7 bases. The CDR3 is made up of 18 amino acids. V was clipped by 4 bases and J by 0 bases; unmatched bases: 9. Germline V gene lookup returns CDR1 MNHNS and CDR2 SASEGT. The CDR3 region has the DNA TGTGCCAGCAGTGTCTCTCCGGGACAGATCTCTGGGGCCAACGTCCTGACTTTC. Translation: CASSVSPGQISGANVLTF.

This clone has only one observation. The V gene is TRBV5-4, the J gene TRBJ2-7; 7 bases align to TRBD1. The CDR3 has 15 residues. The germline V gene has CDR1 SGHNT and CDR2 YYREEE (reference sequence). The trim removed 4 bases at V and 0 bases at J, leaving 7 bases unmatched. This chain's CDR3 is CASSANRGGSYEQYF. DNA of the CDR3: TGTGCCAGCAGCGCAAACAGGGGCGGCTCCTACGAGCAGTACTTC.

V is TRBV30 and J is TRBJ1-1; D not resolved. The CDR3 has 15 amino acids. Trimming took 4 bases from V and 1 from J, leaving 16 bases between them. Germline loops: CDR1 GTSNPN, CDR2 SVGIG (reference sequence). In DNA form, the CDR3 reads TGTGCCTGGACCCGTCTACAGCTTTGGAACACTGAAGCTTTCTTT. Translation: CAWTRLQLWNTEAFF.

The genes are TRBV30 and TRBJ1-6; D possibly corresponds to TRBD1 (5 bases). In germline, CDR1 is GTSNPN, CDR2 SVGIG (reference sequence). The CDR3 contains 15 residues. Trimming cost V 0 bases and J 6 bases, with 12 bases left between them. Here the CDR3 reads CAWSVRRASNSPLHF. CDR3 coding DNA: TGTGCCTGGAGTGTCCGCAGGGCCAGTAATTCACCCCTCCACTTT.

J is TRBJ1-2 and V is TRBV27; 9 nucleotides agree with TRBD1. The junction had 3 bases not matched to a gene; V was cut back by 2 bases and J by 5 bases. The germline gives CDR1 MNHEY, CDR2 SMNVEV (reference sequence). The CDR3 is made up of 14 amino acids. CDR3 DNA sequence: TGTGCCAGCAGTTTACACGGGACAGGGTATGGCTACACCTTC. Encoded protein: CASSLHGTGYGYTF.

The DNA for the CDR3 is TGCGCCAGCAGCCAAGACCCGACATTCGGAAACACCATATATTTT. Protein: CASSQDPTFGNTIYF. This rearrangement joins TRBV4-1 to TRBJ1-3, with D hard to call. The CDR3 extends over 15 amino acids. In germline, CDR1 is MGHRA, CDR2 YSYEKL. Trimming took off 0 bases at V and 4 bases at J, with 10 bases between the two ends.

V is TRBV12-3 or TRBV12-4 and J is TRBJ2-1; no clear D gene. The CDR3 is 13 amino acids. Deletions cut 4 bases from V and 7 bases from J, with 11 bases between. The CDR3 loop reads CASSSPRRNEQFF. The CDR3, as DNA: TGTGCCAGCAGTTCCCCGCGCCGTAATGAGCAGTTCTTC.

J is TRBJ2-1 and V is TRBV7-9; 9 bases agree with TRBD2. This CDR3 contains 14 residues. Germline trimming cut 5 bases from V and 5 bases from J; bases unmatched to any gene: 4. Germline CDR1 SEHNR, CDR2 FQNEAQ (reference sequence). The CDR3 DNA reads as TGTGCCAGCAGCAGAGCGGGGGGAAACAATGAGCAGTTCTTC. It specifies CASSRAGGNNEQFF.

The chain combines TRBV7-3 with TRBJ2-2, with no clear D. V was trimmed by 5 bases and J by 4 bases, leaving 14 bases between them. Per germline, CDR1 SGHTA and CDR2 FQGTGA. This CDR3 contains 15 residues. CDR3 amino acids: CASSNTVVGTGELFF. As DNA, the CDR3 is TGTGCCAGCAGCAATACGGTGGTTGGCACCGGGGAGCTGTTTTTT.

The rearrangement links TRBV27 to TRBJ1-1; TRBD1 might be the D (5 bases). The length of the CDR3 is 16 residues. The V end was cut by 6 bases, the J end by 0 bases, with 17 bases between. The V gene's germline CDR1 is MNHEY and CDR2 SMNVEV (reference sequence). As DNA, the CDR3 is TGTGCCAGCAGAACAGGATACTATACGATGAACACTGAAGCTTTCTTT. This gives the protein CASRTGYYTMNTEAFF.

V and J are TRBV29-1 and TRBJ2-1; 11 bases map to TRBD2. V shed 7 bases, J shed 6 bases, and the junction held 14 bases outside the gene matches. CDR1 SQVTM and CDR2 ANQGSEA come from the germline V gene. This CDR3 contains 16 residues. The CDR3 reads CSGVGTSGRGINEQFF. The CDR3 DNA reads TGCAGCGGAGTAGGGACTAGCGGTAGAGGGATCAATGAGCAGTTCTTC.

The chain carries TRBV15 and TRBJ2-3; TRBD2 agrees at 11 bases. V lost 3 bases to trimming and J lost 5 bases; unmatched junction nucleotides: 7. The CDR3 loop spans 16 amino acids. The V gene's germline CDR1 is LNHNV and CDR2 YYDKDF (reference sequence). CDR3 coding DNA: TGTGCCACCAGCAGTAGAACTAGCGGGAGTATAGATACGCAGTATTTT. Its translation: CATSSRTSGSIDTQYF.

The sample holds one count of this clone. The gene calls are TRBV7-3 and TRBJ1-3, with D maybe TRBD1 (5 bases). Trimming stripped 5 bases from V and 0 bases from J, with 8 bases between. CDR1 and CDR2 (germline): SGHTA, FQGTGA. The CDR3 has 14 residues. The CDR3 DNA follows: TGTGCCAGCAGCCCGGGGGGCTCTGGAAACACCATATATTTT. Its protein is CASSPGGSGNTIYF.

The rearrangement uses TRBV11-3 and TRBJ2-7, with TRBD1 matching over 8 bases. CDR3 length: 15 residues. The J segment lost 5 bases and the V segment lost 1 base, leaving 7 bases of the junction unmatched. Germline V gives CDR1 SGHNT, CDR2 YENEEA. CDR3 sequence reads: CASSLGAGGRDEQYF. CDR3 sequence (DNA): TGTGCCAGCAGCTTAGGGGCAGGGGGCAGGGACGAGCAGTACTTC.

The CDR3 spells CASSADRGASGYTF. The CDR3 DNA is TGTGCCAGCAGTGCCGACAGGGGGGCATCTGGCTACACCTTC. This chain links TRBV6-4 with TRBJ1-2; TRBD1 agrees at 9 bases. After removal of 4 bases from V and 7 bases from J, the junction contained 7 bases not matched to a gene. In germline, CDR1 is MRHNA, CDR2 SNTAGT. This CDR3 is 14 amino acids long.

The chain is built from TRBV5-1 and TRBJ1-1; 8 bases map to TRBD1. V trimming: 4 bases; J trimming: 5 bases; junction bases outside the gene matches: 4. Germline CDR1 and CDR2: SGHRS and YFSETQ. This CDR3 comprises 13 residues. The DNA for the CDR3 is TGCGCCAGCAGCCAGGGGGCAGGAACTGAAGCTTTCTTT. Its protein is CASSQGAGTEAFF. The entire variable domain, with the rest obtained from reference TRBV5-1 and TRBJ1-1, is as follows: KAGVTQTPRYLIKTRGQQVTLSCSPISGHRSVSWYQQTPGQGLQFLFEYFSETQRNKGNFPGRFSGRQFSNSRSEMNVSTLELGDSALYLCASSQGAGTEAFFGQGTRLTVV.

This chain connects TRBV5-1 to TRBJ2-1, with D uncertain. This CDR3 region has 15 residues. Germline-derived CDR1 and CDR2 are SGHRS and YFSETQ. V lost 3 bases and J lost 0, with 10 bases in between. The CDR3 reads CASSSEPSSYNEQFF. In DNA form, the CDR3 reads TGCGCCAGCAGCTCCGAACCTAGCTCCTACAATGAGCAGTTCTTC.

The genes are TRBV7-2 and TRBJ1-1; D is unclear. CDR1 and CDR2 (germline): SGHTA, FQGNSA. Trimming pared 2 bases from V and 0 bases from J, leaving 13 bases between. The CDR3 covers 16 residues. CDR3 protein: CASSLNRRTMNTEAFF. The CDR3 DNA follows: TGTGCCAGCAGCTTAAATCGACGGACTATGAACACTGAAGCTTTCTTT.

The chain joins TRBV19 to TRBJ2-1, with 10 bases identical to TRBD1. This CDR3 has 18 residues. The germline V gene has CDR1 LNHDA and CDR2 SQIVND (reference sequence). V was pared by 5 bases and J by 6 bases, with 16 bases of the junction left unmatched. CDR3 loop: CASSPLGQGKALGNEQFF. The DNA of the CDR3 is TGTGCCAGTAGTCCCCTGGGACAGGGGAAGGCCTTAGGCAATGAGCAGTTCTTC.

The CDR3 region has the DNA TGTGCCAGCAGTCCTGACGACAGGGCTGGAAACACCATATATTTT. Translating gives CASSPDDRAGNTIYF. The chain employs TRBV6-5 and TRBJ1-3; TRBD1 matches 7 bases. The CDR3 spans 15 residues. CDR1 and CDR2 (germline): MNHEY, SVGAGI. V dropped 5 bases and J dropped 2; count of bases not matched to a gene: 6.

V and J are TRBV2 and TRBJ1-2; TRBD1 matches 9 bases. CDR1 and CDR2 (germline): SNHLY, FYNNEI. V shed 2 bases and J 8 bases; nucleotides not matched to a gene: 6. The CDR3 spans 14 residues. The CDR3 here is CASSESRQGGGYTF. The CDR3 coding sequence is TGTGCCAGCAGTGAATCTCGACAGGGGGGCGGCTACACCTTC.

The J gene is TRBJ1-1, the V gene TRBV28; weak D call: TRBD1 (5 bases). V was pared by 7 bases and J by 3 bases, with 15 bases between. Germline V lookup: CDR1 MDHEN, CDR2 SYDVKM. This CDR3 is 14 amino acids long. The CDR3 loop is CASTLSGGYTEAFF. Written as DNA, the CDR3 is TGTGCCAGCACCCTCTCGGGGGGGTACACTGAAGCTTTCTTT.

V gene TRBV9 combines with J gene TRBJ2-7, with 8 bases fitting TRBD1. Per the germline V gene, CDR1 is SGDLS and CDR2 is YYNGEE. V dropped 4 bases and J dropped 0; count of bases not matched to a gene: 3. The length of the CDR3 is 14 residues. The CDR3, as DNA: TGTGCCAGCAGCTTCGGGACAGGCTCCTACGAGCAGTACTTC. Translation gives CASSFGTGSYEQYF.

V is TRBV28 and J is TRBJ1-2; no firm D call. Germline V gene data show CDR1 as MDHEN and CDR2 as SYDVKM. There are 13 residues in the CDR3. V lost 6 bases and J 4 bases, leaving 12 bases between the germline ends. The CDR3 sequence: CASSLTRFYGYTF. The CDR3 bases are TGTGCCAGCAGCCTTACACGATTCTATGGCTACACCTTC.

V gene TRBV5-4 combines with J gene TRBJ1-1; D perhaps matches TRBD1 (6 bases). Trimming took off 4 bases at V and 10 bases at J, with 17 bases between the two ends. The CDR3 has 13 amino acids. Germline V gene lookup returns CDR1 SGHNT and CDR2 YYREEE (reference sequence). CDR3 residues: CASSSGETGGAFF. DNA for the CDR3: TGTGCCAGCAGCAGCGGGGAGACAGGAGGAGCTTTCTTT.